This entry concerns a single T cell receptor (beta chain). The data were taken from a study of blood T cell repertoires in COVID-19. Study summary: The United States, Italy and Spain supplied acute and convalescent COVID-19 samples. Sources were T cells, B-cell-depleted T cells, or PBMCs; the material itself was cDNA or gDNA.

Under the authors' procedure: Estimates of nucleated cell counts were drawn from the amplification of reference gene primers. Some clones are missing from TCRdb's copy, which holds only in-frame ones; the method was immunoSEQ multiplex PCR. V, J and clone size are those of that table, while D and trimming were read from the DNA. The top ten hold around 4.5% of the sample, which has approximately 97,000 clones, approximately 88% seen once. Sequences were obtained from peripheral blood. This clonotype was obtained from a human donor in a cohort sampled during active COVID-19.

CDR3 coding DNA: TGCGCCAGCAGCTTGGGACTAGCGGGAACCCAAGAGACCCAGTACTTC. Translating gives CASSLGLAGTQETQYF. The chain combines TRBV5-1 with TRBJ2-5; 11 bases map to TRBD2. V shed 0 bases and J 1 base; nucleotides not matched to a gene: 2. Germline loops: CDR1 SGHRS, CDR2 YFSETQ. The CDR3 has 16 residues.